The present TCR beta chain was sequenced within a study of blood T cell repertoires in COVID-19. CDR1 and CDR2 from the germline V gene are MGHRA and YSYEKL. With V trimmed by 4 bases and J by 4 bases, 5 bases remained unmatched. This CDR3 is 14 amino acids long. Original processing notes: Researchers report that nucleated cell counts were estimated from reference gene primer amplification. Libraries were prepared by immunoSEQ multiplex PCR; TCRdb keeps only in-frame clonotypes and omits some of them. V and J calls and clone size are given by that table; D and trimming were obtained from the DNA. The table lists approximately 210,000 clones, roughly 80% of them singletons. This clone was detected a few times.

V is TRBV4-1 and J is TRBJ2-7, with 9 nucleotides matching TRBD1. The specimen sequenced was peripheral blood. The sequence derives from a man between 25 and 39 years old with active or convalescent COVID-19. The CDR3 coding sequence is TGCGCCAGCAGCCCTCGGACAGGGGATTACGAGCAGTACTTC. Its translation: CASSPRTGDYEQYF.